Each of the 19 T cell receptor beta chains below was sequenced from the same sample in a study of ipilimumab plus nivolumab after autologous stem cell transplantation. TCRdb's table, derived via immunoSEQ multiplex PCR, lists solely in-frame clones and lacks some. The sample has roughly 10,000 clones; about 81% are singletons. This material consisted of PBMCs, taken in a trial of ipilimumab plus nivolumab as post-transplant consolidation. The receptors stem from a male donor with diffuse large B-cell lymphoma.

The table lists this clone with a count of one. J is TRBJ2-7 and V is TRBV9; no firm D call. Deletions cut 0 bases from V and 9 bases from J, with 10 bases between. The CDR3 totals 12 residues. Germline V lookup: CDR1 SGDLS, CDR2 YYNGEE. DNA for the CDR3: TGTGCCAGCAGCGTAGGTGATGGCGTGCAGTACTTC. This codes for CASSVGDGVQYF.

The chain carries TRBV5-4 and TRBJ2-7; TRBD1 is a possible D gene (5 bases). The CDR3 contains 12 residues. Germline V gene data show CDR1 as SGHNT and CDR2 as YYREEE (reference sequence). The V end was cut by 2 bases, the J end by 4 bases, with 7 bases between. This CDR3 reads CASSLGEYEQYF. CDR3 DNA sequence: TGTGCCAGCAGCTTAGGGGAATACGAGCAGTACTTC.

The CDR3 region has the DNA TGTGCCAGCAGCTTAGCAGTGGGGGTGTACGAGACCCAGTACTTC. It codes for CASSLAVGVYETQYF. The gene calls are TRBV7-9 and TRBJ2-5; perhaps D is TRBD1 or TRBD2 (5 bases each). The CDR3 spans 15 residues. Germline values: CDR1 SEHNR, CDR2 FQNEAQ (reference sequence). V dropped 0 bases and J dropped 5 bases, with 13 bases sitting between them.

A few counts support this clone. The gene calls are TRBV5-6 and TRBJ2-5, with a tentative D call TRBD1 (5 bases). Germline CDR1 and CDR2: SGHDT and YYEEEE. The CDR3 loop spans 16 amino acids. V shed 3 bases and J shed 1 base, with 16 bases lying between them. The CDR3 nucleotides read TGTGCCAGCAGCTATTGGCTATCAGGGTCCCAAGAGACCCAGTACTTC. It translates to CASSYWLSGSQETQYF.

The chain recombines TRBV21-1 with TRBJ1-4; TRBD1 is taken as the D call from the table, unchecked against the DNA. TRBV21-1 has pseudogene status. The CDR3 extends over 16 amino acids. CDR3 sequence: CASSTADRGRDEKLFF. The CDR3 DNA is TGTGCCAGCAGCACCGCGGACAGGGGGCGCGATGAAAAACTGTTTTTT.

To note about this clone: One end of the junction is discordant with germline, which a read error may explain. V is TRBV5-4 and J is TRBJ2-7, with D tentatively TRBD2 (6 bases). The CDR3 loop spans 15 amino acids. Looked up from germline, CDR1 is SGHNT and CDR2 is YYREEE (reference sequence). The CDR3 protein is CASSQGDRSGDEQYF. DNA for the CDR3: TGCGCCAGCAGCCAAGGGGACCGCTCGGGGGACGAGCAGTACTTC.

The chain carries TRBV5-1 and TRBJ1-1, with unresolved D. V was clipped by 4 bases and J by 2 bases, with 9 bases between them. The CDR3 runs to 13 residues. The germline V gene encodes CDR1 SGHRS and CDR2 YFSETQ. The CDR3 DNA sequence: TGCGCCAGCAGCACCTCCCTAAACACTGAAGCTTTCTTT. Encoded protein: CASSTSLNTEAFF.

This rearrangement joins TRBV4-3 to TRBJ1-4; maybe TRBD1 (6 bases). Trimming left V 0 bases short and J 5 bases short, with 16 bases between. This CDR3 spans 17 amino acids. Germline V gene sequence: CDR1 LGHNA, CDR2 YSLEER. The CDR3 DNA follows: TGCGCCAGCAGCCAAGAGATATCAGGGGCCCTAAATGAAAAACTGTTTTTT. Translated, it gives CASSQEISGALNEKLFF.

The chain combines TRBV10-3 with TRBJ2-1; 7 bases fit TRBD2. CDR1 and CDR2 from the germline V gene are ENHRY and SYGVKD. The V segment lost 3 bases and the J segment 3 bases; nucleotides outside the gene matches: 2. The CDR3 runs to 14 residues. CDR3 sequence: CAISEAGSYNEQFF. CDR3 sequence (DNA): TGTGCCATCAGTGAAGCGGGGAGCTACAATGAGCAGTTCTTC.

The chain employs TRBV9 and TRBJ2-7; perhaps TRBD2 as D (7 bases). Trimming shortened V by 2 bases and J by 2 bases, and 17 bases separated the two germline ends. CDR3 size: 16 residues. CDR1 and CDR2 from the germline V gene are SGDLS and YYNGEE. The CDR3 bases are TGTGCCAGCAGCGTGGGCGGGGGCACAACCCCCTACGAGCAGTACTTC. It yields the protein CASSVGGGTTPYEQYF.

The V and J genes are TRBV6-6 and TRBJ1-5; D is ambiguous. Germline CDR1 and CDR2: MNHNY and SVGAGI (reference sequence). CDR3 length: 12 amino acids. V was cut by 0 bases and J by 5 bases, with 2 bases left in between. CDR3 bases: TGTGCCAGCAGTTACTCAGATCAGCCCCAGCATTTT. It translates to CASSYSDQPQHF.

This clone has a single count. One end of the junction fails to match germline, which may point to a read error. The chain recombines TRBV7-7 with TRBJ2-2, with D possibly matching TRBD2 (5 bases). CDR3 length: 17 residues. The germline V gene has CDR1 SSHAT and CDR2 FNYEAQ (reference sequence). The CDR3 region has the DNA TGTGCTAGCAGCTTAGCCCAAAACGGGGTTGGCACCGGGGAGCTGTTTTTT. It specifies CASSLAQNGVGTGELFF.

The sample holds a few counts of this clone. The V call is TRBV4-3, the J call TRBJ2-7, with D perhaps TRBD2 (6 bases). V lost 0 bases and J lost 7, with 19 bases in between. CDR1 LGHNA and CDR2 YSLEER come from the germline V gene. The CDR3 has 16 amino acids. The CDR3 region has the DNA TGCGCCAGCAGCCAAGACCCCACGGGCGCGGGGAAGGAGCAGTACTTC. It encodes CASSQDPTGAGKEQYF.

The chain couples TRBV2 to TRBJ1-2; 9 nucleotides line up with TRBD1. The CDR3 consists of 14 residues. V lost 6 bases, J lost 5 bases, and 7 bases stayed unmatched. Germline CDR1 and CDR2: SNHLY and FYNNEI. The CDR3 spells CASRTGGGRYGYTF. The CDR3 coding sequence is TGTGCCAGCAGAACAGGGGGCGGACGTTATGGCTACACCTTC.

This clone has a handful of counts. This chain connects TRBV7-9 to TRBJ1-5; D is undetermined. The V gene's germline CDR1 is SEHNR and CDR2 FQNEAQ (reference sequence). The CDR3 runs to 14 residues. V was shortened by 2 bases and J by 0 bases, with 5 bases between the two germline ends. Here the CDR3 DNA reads TGTGCCAGCAGCTTATGGGATAGCAATCAGCCCCAGCATTTT. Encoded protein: CASSLWDSNQPQHF.

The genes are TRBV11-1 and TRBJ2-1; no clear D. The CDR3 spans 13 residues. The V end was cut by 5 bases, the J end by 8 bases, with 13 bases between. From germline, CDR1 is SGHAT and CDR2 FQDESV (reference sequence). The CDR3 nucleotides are TGTGCCAGCAGCCTGATGGTAGCTCATGAGCAGTTCTTC. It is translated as CASSLMVAHEQFF.

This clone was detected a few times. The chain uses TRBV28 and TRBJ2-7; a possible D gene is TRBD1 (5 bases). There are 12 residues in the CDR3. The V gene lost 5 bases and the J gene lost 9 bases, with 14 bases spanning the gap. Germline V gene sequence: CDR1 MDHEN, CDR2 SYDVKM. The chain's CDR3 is CASSTRGAAQYF. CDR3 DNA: TGTGCCAGCAGTACAAGGGGCGCTGCGCAGTACTTC.

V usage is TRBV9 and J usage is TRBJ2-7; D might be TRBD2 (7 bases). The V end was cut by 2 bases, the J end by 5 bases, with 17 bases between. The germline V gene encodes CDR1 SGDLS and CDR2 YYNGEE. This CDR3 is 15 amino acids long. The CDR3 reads CASSVSGGAVDEQYF. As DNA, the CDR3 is TGTGCCAGCAGCGTGAGTGGGGGGGCGGTCGACGAGCAGTACTTC.

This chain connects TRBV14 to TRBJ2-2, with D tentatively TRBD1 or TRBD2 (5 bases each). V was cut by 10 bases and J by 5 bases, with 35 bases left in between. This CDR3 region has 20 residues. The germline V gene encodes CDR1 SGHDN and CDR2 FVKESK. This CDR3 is CATPAMWGQGPLGGTGELFF. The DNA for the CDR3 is TGTGCCACCCCGGCTATGTGGGGCCAGGGCCCCCTTGGGGGTACCGGGGAGCTGTTTTTT.